Below are 4 T cell receptor beta chains sequenced from a single sample in a study of CD8 T cells in ankylosing spondylitis. TCRdb recomputed calls from the 5' RACE reads with MiXCR, one row per CDR3 protein. The sample holds over 150,000 distinct CDR3 sequences, around 13% seen once. Sequenced input: blood, either unsorted or a sorted T cell fraction (not recorded which). All receptors come from a male donor with ankylosing spondylitis or in good health (not recorded which).

The CDR3 bases are TGTGCCAGCAGTGATTCTACTGGGGTTGGGGCTTTCTTT. This encodes CASSDSTGVGAFF. The J gene is TRBJ1-1, the V gene TRBV6-1; no clear D gene. The CDR3 has 13 residues. V gave up 3 bases and J gave up 11 bases, with 16 bases separating them. Germline-derived CDR1 and CDR2 are MNHNS and SASEGT.

This clonotype has a count of ten or more. The chain recombines TRBV25-1 with TRBJ2-2; D unclear. The CDR3 extends over 11 amino acids. V lost 3 bases and J 6 bases, leaving 2 bases between the germline ends. The germline gives CDR1 MGHDK, CDR2 SYGVNS. The DNA of the CDR3 is TGTGCCAGCAGTGAGGCCGGGGAGCTGTTTTTT. It specifies CASSEAGELFF.

This clonotype was picked up a small number of times. V gene TRBV4-2 combines with J gene TRBJ1-4; D is uncertain. The CDR3 extends over 16 amino acids. The germline gives CDR1 LGHNA, CDR2 YNFKEQ. With 0 bases removed from V and 4 bases from J, the gap between germline ends came to 12 bases. The CDR3: CASSQDLVGINEKLFF. DNA for the CDR3: TGTGCCAGCAGCCAAGATCTGGTAGGGATTAATGAAAAACTGTTTTTT.

In its sample, this clonotype was seen a few times. The J gene is TRBJ2-5, the V gene TRBV14; D is unclear. V was cut by 4 bases and J by 5 bases, with 17 bases left in between. Germline values: CDR1 SGHDN, CDR2 FVKESK. This CDR3 region has 15 residues. For the CDR3, the DNA is TGTGCCAGCAGCCCCCGGACCCTGGGATGGGAGACCCAGTACTTC. Encoded protein: CASSPRTLGWETQYF.